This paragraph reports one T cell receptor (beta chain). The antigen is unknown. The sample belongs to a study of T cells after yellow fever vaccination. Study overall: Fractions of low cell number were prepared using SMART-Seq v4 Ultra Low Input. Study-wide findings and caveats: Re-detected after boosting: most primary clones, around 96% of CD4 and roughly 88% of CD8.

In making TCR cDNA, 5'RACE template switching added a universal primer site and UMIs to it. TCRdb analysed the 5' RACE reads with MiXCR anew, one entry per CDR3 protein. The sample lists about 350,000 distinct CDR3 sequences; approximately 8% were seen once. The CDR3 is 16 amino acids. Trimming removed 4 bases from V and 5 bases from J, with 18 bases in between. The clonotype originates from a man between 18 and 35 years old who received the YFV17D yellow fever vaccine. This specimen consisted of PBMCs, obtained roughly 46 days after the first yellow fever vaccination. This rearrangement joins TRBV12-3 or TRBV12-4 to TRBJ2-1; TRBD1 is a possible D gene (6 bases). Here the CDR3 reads CASSSTGRGYDNEQFF. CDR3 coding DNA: TGTGCCAGCAGTTCTACAGGGAGAGGATACGACAATGAGCAGTTCTTC.